This T cell receptor (beta chain) is drawn from a study of cytomegalovirus exposure and HLA in healthy donors. Study details: The study placed about four fifths of its approximately 380 genotyped donors in the Caucasian-associated ancestry cluster. Overall study findings and caveats: The classifier reportedly diagnosed cytomegalovirus status with high specificity and sensitivity. When presence/absence was analysed, sequencing depth was taken to be roughly uniform across donors.

Looked up from germline, CDR1 is SNHLY and CDR2 is FYNNEI. This CDR3 comprises 13 residues. V lost 7 bases to trimming and J lost 4 bases; unmatched junction nucleotides: 6. With 60 Vbeta and 13 Jbeta primers, the PCR was carried out. Only in-frame clones appear in the TCRdb table, and some are missing; sequencing was by immunoSEQ multiplex PCR. The sample holds over 75,000 clones, 78% seen once. With regard to this clone: Its antigen is still unknown.

Sequencing was done on a sample of PBMCs. The source of this sequence is a woman aged 60-70 years in good health and CMV-seronegative. The V and J genes are TRBV2 and TRBJ2-7; TRBD2 agrees at 8 bases. This CDR3 is CASIPLAGYEQYF. The CDR3, as DNA: TGTGCCAGCATTCCATTAGCGGGATACGAGCAGTACTTC.